This T cell receptor beta chain originates from a study of blood T cell repertoires in COVID-19. The CDR3 length is 13 residues. The germline V and J ends were trimmed by 3 bases and 3 bases, with 8 bases remaining between them. Participants were aged about 18 to 90 years, lived in about 26 US areas, and enrolled virtually. Participants reported their clinical history, and cohort assignment relied on those reports. In Cohort 3, a recovered donor had either two negative PCRs, clearance, or symptom resolution. A note on this clone: The sample carries other DNA sequences with the same CDR3.

Original analysis: Counts of nucleated cells, estimated from reference gene primer amplification, were obtained. Only in-frame clones appear in the TCRdb table, and some are missing; sequencing was by immunoSEQ multiplex PCR. That table supplies the V and J calls and clone size; D and trimming were determined from the DNA. The sample consists of 120,000 to 150,000 clones, about 85% of them appearing once. The sequence came from a woman aged 40 to 50 who had recovered from COVID-19. This chain connects TRBV12-3 or TRBV12-4 to TRBJ2-5; the D gene is possibly TRBD2 (6 bases). Sequencing was performed on PBMCs or T cells enriched from blood (not recorded which). The CDR3 DNA reads as TGTGCCAGCAGTTTCGGGAGTGAAGAGACCCAGTACTTC. Encoded protein: CASSFGSEETQYF.